This T cell receptor beta chain was found in a study of blood T cell repertoires in COVID-19. Profiling relied on immunoSEQ multiplex PCR, and the TCRdb table lists in-frame clones only, not all of them. The sample consists of 150,000 to 190,000 clones, more than 75% of them appearing once. This CDR3 comprises 17 residues. J lost 4 bases, V lost 0 bases, and 2 bases had no gene match. The germline V gene has CDR1 SGHTA and CDR2 FQGNSA. The sequence was collected from a woman in her sixties or seventies with COVID-19, enrolled during active disease. The chain is built from TRBV7-2 and TRBJ2-1, with 14 bases aligning to TRBD2. The sequenced material came from peripheral blood. The CDR3 spells CASSLATSGGVYNEQFF. In nucleotides, the CDR3 is TGTGCCAGCAGCTTAGCGACTAGCGGGGGGGTATACAATGAGCAGTTCTTC. The full variable domain, rest sourced from reference TRBV7-2 and TRBJ2-1, is GAGVSQSPSNKVTEKGKDVELRCDPISGHTALYWYRQSLGQGLEFLIYFQGNSAPDKSGLPSDRFSAERTGGSVSTLTIQRTQQEDSAVYLCASSLATSGGVYNEQFFGPGTRLTVL.